This T cell receptor beta chain was identified during a study of T cells expressing NK-cell markers. About the study: Source material for TCR beta repertoires consisted of sorted CD3+CD56+NKG2C+, CD3+CD56+NKG2C- and CD3+CD56-NKG2C+ T cells. Most of the eight sequenced donors tested HCMV-seropositive; one tested seronegative.

Overall study results and limits: These clonotypes, the leaders elsewhere, also led the CD3+CD56-NKG2C+ fraction in a few donors.

The CDR3 loop spans 16 amino acids. Germline assignment: CDR1 SGHKS and CDR2 YYEKEE (reference sequence). A word on this clonotype: What it recognizes is unknown.

It was by 5'RACE template switching with UMIs that TCR beta cDNA was made. TCRdb re-called the 5' RACE reads and shows each CDR3 protein once, DNA omitted. Its clone listing holds about 30,000 distinct CDR3 sequences. The sequence was obtained from a woman aged 18 to 75 in good health. The sequenced sample consisted of blood T cells: a sorted CD56 or NKG2C T cell subset, CD4+ or CD8+ T cells, or bulk PBMC T cells (not recorded which). The chain carries TRBV5-5 and TRBJ2-7; TCRdb proposes TRBD1, but this gene call is untestable without DNA. The CDR3 sequence is CASSSLFGTGTHEQYF.